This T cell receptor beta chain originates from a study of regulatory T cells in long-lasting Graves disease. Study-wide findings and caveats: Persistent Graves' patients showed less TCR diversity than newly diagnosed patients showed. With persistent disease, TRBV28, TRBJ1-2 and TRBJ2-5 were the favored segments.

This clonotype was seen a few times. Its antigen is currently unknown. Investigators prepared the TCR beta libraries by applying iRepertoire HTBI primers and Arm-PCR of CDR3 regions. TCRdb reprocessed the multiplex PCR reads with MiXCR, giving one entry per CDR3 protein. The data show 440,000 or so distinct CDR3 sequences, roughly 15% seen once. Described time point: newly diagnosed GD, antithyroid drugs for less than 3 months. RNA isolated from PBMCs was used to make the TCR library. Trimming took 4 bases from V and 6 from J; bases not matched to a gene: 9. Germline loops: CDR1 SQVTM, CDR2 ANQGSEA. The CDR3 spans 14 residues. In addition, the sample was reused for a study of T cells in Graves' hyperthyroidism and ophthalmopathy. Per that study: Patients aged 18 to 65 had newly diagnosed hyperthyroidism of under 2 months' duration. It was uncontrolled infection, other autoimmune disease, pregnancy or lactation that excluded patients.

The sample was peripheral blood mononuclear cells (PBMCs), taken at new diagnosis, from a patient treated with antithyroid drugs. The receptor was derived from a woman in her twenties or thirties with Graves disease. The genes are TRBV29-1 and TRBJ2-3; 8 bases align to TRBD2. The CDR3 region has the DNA TGCAGCGTTGCCGGGGGGGACCTGGGCGATACGCAGTATTTT. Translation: CSVAGGDLGDTQYF.